This record concerns one T cell receptor (beta chain) sequence. Its antigen is unknown. The CDR3 loop spans 15 amino acids. V lost 4 bases and J lost 4, with 14 bases in between. Germline V gene sequence: CDR1 SEHNR, CDR2 FQNEAQ (reference sequence). The data stem from a study of breast tumors, draining lymph nodes, adjacent tissues. Study-level findings and limits: That most tumor T cells come from lymph nodes remained unproven.

Axillary draining lymph nodes of breast cancer patients supplied the node samples. TCRdb called the multiplex PCR reads again in MiXCR, with one record for every CDR3 protein. The sample lists roughly 100,000 distinct CDR3 sequences, less than 40% seen once, with approximately 5% in the top ten. The origin of this receptor is a female donor with breast cancer. Some clones in this sample may be carry-over from other donors' samples. This chain links TRBV7-9 with TRBJ1-5; no clear D gene. Sequencing was performed on axillary lymph node tissue. The CDR3 DNA reads TGTGCCAGCAGCTCCGGGCCCGCCAGGAATCAGCCCCAGCATTTT. It yields the protein CASSSGPARNQPQHF.